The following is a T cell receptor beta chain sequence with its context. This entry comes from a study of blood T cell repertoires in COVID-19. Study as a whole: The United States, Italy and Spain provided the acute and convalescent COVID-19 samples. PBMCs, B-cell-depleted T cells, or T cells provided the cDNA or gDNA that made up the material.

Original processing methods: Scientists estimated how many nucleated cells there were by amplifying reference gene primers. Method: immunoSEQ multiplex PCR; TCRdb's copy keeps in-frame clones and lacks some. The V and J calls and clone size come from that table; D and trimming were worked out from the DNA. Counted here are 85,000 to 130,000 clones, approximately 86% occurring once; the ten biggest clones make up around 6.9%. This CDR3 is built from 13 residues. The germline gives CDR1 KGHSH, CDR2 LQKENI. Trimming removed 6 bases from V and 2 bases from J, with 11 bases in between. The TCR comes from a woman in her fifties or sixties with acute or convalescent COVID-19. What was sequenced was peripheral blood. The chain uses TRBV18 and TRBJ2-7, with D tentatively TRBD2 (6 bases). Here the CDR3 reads CASSDSGTYEQYF. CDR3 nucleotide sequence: TGTGCCAGCTCGGATAGCGGAACCTACGAGCAGTACTTC.